These T cell receptor beta chains were read from a single sample in a study of tumour-infiltrating T cells in Burkitt lymphoma. Here immunoSEQ multiplex PCR was the method, and the copy in TCRdb shows in-frame clones only, minus some. There are about 5,100 clones in the sample; under 30% occur only once, and roughly 28% lies in the top ten. Sequencing input: tumor tissue. These receptors came from a human donor with diffuse large B-cell lymphoma. Both conserved end residues are part of each CDR3. The D gene is left open where the match is weak. The size entry is marked missing in some rows and otherwise reads once, few, many or a size class.

D	J	size	V	DNA	CDR3
-	TRBJ2-5	-	TRBV19	TGTGCCAGTAGTATCGCCGGACACTACCAAGAGACCCAGTACTTC	CASSIAGHYQETQYF
-	TRBJ2-7	-	TRBV28	TGTGCCAGCAGTCTTACGGCACGTACAGGGAGGAACTACGAGCAGTACTTC	CASSLTARTGRNYEQYF
-	TRBJ1-6	-	TRBV6-5	TGTGCCAGCAGTCCTAATGGGGGGGTACGGTCACCCCTCCACTTT	CASSPNGGVRSPLHF
-	TRBJ2-5	-	TRBV4-3	TGCGCCAGCAGCCAAGATCGGGGGACCTCGCAAGAGACCCAGTACTTC	CASSQDRGTSQETQYF
-	TRBJ2-6	few	TRBV9	TGTGCCAGCAGCGCCGGGGCCACTCGATCCCTGCTCTCTGGGGCCAACGTCCTGACTTTC	CASSAGATRSLLSGANVLTF
TRBD1	TRBJ2-7	-	TRBV18	TGTGCCAGCTCACCACGCAGGGGGCGAGACGTGTACGAGCAGTACTTC	CASSPRRGRDVYEQYF
-	TRBJ2-7	-	TRBV6-6	TGTGCCAGCTCCCGTCCTGAATTTTACGAGCAGTACTTC	CASSRPEFYEQYF
TRBD1	TRBJ1-2	-	TRBV30	TGTGCCTGCCGGACAGGGATAGGCTATGGCTACACCTTC	CACRTGIGYGYTF
-	TRBJ1-2	-	TRBV28	TGTGCCAGCAGTTTATCGAACGGATATGGCTACACCTTC	CASSLSNGYGYTF
-	TRBJ1-5	few	TRBV7-2	TGTGCCAGCAGCTTAGACGGCGGCGGGAGCAATCAGCCCCAGCATTTT	CASSLDGGGSNQPQHF
-	TRBJ2-1	few	TRBV18	TGTGCCAGCTCCCTAAAGACCCTCCCCGGCAATGAGCAGTTCTTC	CASSLKTLPGNEQFF
-	TRBJ1-1	-	TRBV28	TGTGCCAGCAATCACGGAATCGGAGGAGGGAACACTGAAGCTTTCTTT	CASNHGIGGGNTEAFF
-	TRBJ2-7	few	TRBV11-2	TGTGCCAGCAGCTTCGGCGGGTGGTACGAGCAGTACTTC	CASSFGGWYEQYF
-	TRBJ1-1	-	TRBV28	TGTGCCAGTCCGGGCGGGGGGCCGACAATGAACACTGAAGCTTTCTTT	CASPGGGPTMNTEAFF
-	TRBJ2-7	-	TRBV5-6	TGTGCCAGCAGCTTGGCCAACTCCTACGAGCAGTACTTC	CASSLANSYEQYF
-	TRBJ1-2	-	TRBV7-9	TGTGCCAGCAGCTTAGCGGAGGGGTCGAACTATGGCTACACCTTC	CASSLAEGSNYGYTF
-	TRBJ2-6	-	TRBV9	TGTGCCAGCAGCGTCGCCGGTAGCTCTGGGGCCAACGTCCTGACTTTC	CASSVAGSSGANVLTF
TRBD1	TRBJ2-7	few	TRBV18	TGTGCCAGCTCCCCGGGTGAGGGGGCCCCGTTGAGAGAGCAGTACTTC	CASSPGEGAPLREQYF